The 25 T cell receptor beta chains in this list originate from one sample, sequenced in a study of blood T cell repertoires in COVID-19. Profiling relied on immunoSEQ multiplex PCR, and the TCRdb table lists in-frame clones only, not all of them. The sample lists about 85,000 clones, around 90% occurring once. The sequenced sample was peripheral blood. All receptors come from an elderly woman with active or convalescent COVID-19.

J is TRBJ2-7 and V is TRBV11-2; TRBD1 might be the D (6 bases). In germline, CDR1 is SGHAT, CDR2 FQNNGV. The CDR3 has 18 amino acids. The V gene lost 2 bases and the J gene lost 5 bases, with 25 bases spanning the gap. The DNA for the CDR3 is TGTGCCAGCAGCTTACGGGCCGTACTGGACAGCCCGTGGGACGAGCAGTACTTC. As protein: CASSLRAVLDSPWDEQYF. The full variable domain, its missing parts supplied by reference TRBV11-2 and TRBJ2-7, is EAGVAQSPRYKIIEKRQSVAFWCNPISGHATLYWYQQILGQGPKLLIQFQNNGVVDDSQLPKDRFSAERLKGVDSTLKIQPAKLEDSAVYLCASSLRAVLDSPWDEQYFGPGTRLTVT.

This chain uses TRBV6-5 with TRBJ1-2; D might be TRBD1 (6 bases). Deletions cut 5 bases from V and 3 bases from J, with 13 bases between. This CDR3 has 14 residues. Per the germline V gene, CDR1 is MNHEY and CDR2 is SVGAGI. In nucleotides, the CDR3 is TGTGCCAGCAGTCCCCTGACAGGAGACTATGGCTACACCTTC. As protein: CASSPLTGDYGYTF.

This clone has only a few counts. V and J are TRBV5-1 and TRBJ1-2; 7 nucleotides match TRBD1. The CDR3 is 15 residues long. The trim removed 0 bases at V and 4 bases at J, leaving 6 bases unmatched. The germline CDR1 and CDR2 sequences are SGHRS and YFSETQ. CDR3 sequence reads: CASSLGDSVPYGYTF. DNA for the CDR3: TGCGCCAGCAGCTTGGGGGACAGTGTACCCTATGGCTACACCTTC.

V usage is TRBV6-1 and J usage is TRBJ2-7; possible D gene TRBD1, 5 bases. Germline V gene lookup returns CDR1 MNHNS and CDR2 SASEGT. V was trimmed by 1 base and J by 3 bases, leaving 13 bases between them. The CDR3 loop spans 15 amino acids. The CDR3 nucleotides are TGTGCCAGCAGTGAAGGTAGGGGCGGAAACTACGAGCAGTACTTC. It translates to CASSEGRGGNYEQYF.

The chain uses TRBV6-5 and TRBJ1-1; D is unclear. The CDR3 totals 13 residues. Germline assignment: CDR1 MNHEY and CDR2 SVGAGI. Trimming cost V 6 bases and J 6 bases, with 14 bases left between them. The CDR3 DNA reads as TGTGCCAGCAGGCAACAACCGACTTCTGAAGCTTTCTTT. This translates into CASRQQPTSEAFF.

The V call is TRBV28, the J call TRBJ2-6, with D unclear. V lost 6 bases, J lost 0 bases, and 12 bases lay in between. The CDR3 runs 16 residues. Germline V gives CDR1 MDHEN, CDR2 SYDVKM. Written as DNA, the CDR3 is TGTGCCAGCAGCTCATCCAGGTTCTCTGGGGCCAACGTCCTGACTTTC. Encoded protein: CASSSSRFSGANVLTF.

The chain carries TRBV18 and TRBJ1-5, with 7 bases that match TRBD1. The CDR3 runs 15 residues. The J segment lost 0 bases and the V segment lost 6 bases, leaving 5 bases of the junction unmatched. Per germline, CDR1 KGHSH and CDR2 LQKENI. The CDR3 spells CASSTGDNSNQPQHF. CDR3 DNA sequence: TGTGCCAGCTCTACAGGGGATAATAGCAATCAGCCCCAGCATTTT. The full variable domain, its missing parts supplied by reference TRBV18 and TRBJ1-5, is NAGVMQNPRHLVRRRGQEARLRCSPMKGHSHVYWYRQLPEEGLKFMVYLQKENIIDESGMPKERFSAEFPKEGPSILRIQQVVRGDSAAYFCASSTGDNSNQPQHFGDGTRLSIL.

J is TRBJ2-6 and V is TRBV2; 9 bases agree with TRBD1. This CDR3 contains 15 residues. V dropped 8 bases and J dropped 0; count of bases not matched to a gene: 2. Looked up from germline, CDR1 is SNHLY and CDR2 is FYNNEI. This chain's CDR3 is CASSDRGSGANVLTF. DNA of the CDR3: TGTGCCAGCTCGGACAGGGGCTCTGGGGCCAACGTCCTGACTTTC.

This clone has a handful of counts. Written as DNA, the CDR3 is TGTGCCAGCAGCTTAAAAGCCGGGAACAATGAAAAACTGTTTTTT. Translating it yields CASSLKAGNNEKLFF. The chain employs TRBV7-9 and TRBJ1-4; D remains unclear. The CDR3 is made up of 15 amino acids. CDR1 is SEHNR and CDR2 is FQNEAQ in the germline V gene (reference sequence). V dropped 2 bases and J dropped 5 bases, with 12 bases sitting between them.

This chain connects TRBV19 to TRBJ2-1, with TRBD2 as a possible D gene (7 bases). The CDR3 has 13 amino acids. V dropped 7 bases and J dropped 8 bases, with 15 bases sitting between them. Germline V gene sequence: CDR1 LNHDA, CDR2 SQIVND (reference sequence). CDR3 sequence reads: CASIGRGKDEQFF. CDR3 DNA sequence: TGTGCCAGTATTGGGAGGGGGAAGGATGAGCAGTTCTTC.

This chain links TRBV5-6 with TRBJ2-1; TRBD2 aligns across 10 bases. V shed 4 bases, J shed 5 bases, and the junction held 6 bases outside the gene matches. The CDR3 has 15 amino acids. Germline loops: CDR1 SGHDT, CDR2 YYEEEE. The CDR3 here is CASSVGLADNNEQFF. The CDR3 DNA reads TGTGCCAGCAGCGTAGGACTAGCGGACAACAATGAGCAGTTCTTC.

The V gene is TRBV9, the J gene TRBJ2-2; D remains unclear. The V end was cut by 1 base, the J end by 0 bases, with 10 bases between. Germline loops: CDR1 SGDLS, CDR2 YYNGEE. CDR3 length: 16 residues. The CDR3 nucleotides read TGTGCCAGCAGCGTATCCGCACAGACGAACACCGGGGAGCTGTTTTTT. It specifies CASSVSAQTNTGELFF.

The V gene is TRBV28, the J gene TRBJ2-5, with 8 positions matching TRBD1. CDR1 is MDHEN and CDR2 is SYDVKM in the germline V gene. The length of the CDR3 is 15 residues. Losses at the gene ends were 4 bases for V and 4 bases for J; bases not matched to a gene: 8. The DNA of the CDR3 is TGTGCCAGCAGTTCATTACAGGGGGGCGGAGAGACCCAGTACTTC. Encoded protein: CASSSLQGGGETQYF.

The genes are TRBV6-6 and TRBJ1-1; TRBD1 aligns across 8 bases. Trimming at V came to 5 bases and at J to 5 bases, leaving 10 bases not matched to a gene. Germline CDR1 reads MNHNY; CDR2 reads SVGAGI (reference sequence). The length of the CDR3 is 15 residues. The CDR3 loop is CASSPGTGLRTEAFF. The CDR3 DNA sequence: TGTGCCAGCAGTCCCGGGACAGGTCTGAGGACTGAAGCTTTCTTT.

The rearrangement joins TRBV19 to TRBJ2-1; TRBD1 matches at 8 bases. This CDR3 comprises 16 residues. Germline V gives CDR1 LNHDA, CDR2 SQIVND (reference sequence). V was clipped by 5 bases and J by 7 bases; unmatched bases: 13. CDR3 sequence: CASSLPTGGGRNEQFF. The CDR3 DNA is TGTGCCAGTAGTCTCCCTACAGGGGGAGGAAGGAATGAGCAGTTCTTC.

The J gene is TRBJ2-5, the V gene TRBV9, with D tentatively TRBD1 (6 bases). This CDR3 has 15 amino acids. Deletions cut 0 bases from V and 0 bases from J, with 9 bases between. Looked up from germline, CDR1 is SGDLS and CDR2 is YYNGEE. The CDR3 DNA reads TGTGCCAGCAGCGTAGGGGGGACAAACCAAGAGACCCAGTACTTC. It yields the protein CASSVGGTNQETQYF.

The chain carries TRBV5-6 and TRBJ2-1, with a tentative D call TRBD2 (6 bases). CDR1 SGHDT and CDR2 YYEEEE come from the germline V gene. The CDR3 has 11 residues. The V and J ends lost 4 bases and 15 bases respectively, with 14 bases between them. In nucleotides, the CDR3 is TGTGCCAGCAGCCGGGGGTGGGACCTGTTCTTC. Its translation is CASSRGWDLFF. The complete variable domain, with remaining parts taken from reference TRBV5-6 and TRBJ2-1, reads DAGVTQSPTHLIKTRGQQVTLRCSPKSGHDTVSWYQQALGQGPQFIFQYYEEEERQRGNFPDRFSGHQFPNYSSELNVNALLLGDSALYLCASSRGWDLFFGPGTRLTVL.

This chain uses TRBV7-2 with TRBJ2-3; 9 bases align to TRBD2. Germline CDR1 and CDR2: SGHTA and FQGNSA. The CDR3 contains 17 residues. With 5 bases clipped from V and 0 bases from J, the junction kept 9 bases outside the gene matches. CDR3 in amino acids: CASSPTALAGSTDTQYF. In DNA form, the CDR3 reads TGTGCCAGCAGCCCCACAGCCCTAGCGGGAAGCACAGATACGCAGTATTTT.

The chain uses TRBV7-2 and TRBJ2-7; tentatively, D is TRBD2 (6 bases). The CDR3 spans 14 residues. The V and J ends lost 6 bases and 2 bases respectively, with 14 bases between them. From germline, CDR1 is SGHTA and CDR2 FQGNSA. CDR3 sequence: CASSRDFKTYEQYF. The DNA of the CDR3 is TGTGCCAGCAGTCGGGACTTCAAAACCTACGAGCAGTACTTC.

This rearrangement joins TRBV2 to TRBJ2-1; TRBD2 matches at 9 bases. CDR1 is SNHLY, CDR2 FYNNEI, per germline. The CDR3 spans 15 residues. V shed 6 bases, J shed 1 base, and the junction held 4 bases outside the gene matches. CDR3 loop: CASSPAGGSYNEQFF. In nucleotides, the CDR3 is TGTGCCAGCAGCCCTGCGGGAGGGTCCTACAATGAGCAGTTCTTC.

This clone was detected a few times. The chain links TRBV5-8 to TRBJ1-5; a weak D match, TRBD1 (5 bases). The germline CDR1 and CDR2 sequences are SGHTS and YDEGEE. Trimming left V 0 bases short and J 2 bases short, with 18 bases between. CDR3 length: 18 amino acids. CDR3 nucleotides: TGTGCCAGCAGCTTGGCACGCCAGGGTTATGCTCGCAATCAGCCCCAGCATTTT. Its translation is CASSLARQGYARNQPQHF. The full variable domain, its missing parts supplied by reference TRBV5-8 and TRBJ1-5, is EAGVTQSPTHLIKTRGQQATLRCSPISGHTSVYWYQQALGLGLQFLLWYDEGEERNRGNFPPRFSGRQFPNYSSELNVNALELEDSALYLCASSLARQGYARNQPQHFGDGTRLSIL.

This chain joins TRBV6-5 and TRBJ1-1, with D uncertain. Trimming left V 6 bases short and J 1 base short, with 9 bases between. This CDR3 region has 13 residues. CDR1 is MNHEY and CDR2 is SVGAGI in the germline V gene. This CDR3 reads CASSQVRNTEAFF. The CDR3 DNA reads as TGTGCCAGCAGCCAGGTGAGGAACACTGAAGCTTTCTTT.

The rearrangement joins TRBV27 to TRBJ1-1; 7 positions agree with TRBD1. The J segment lost 5 bases and the V segment lost 6 bases, leaving 21 bases of the junction unmatched. The germline gives CDR1 MNHEY, CDR2 SMNVEV (reference sequence). This CDR3 comprises 18 residues. CDR3 residues: CASRKQTVTSGGDTEAFF. CDR3 in DNA: TGTGCCAGCAGAAAACAGACCGTTACCTCAGGGGGTGATACTGAAGCTTTCTTT.

This chain links TRBV7-2 with TRBJ2-7; D is unclear. The germline V gene encodes CDR1 SGHTA and CDR2 FQGNSA. The germline V and J ends were trimmed by 0 bases and 2 bases, with 11 bases remaining between them. The CDR3 is made up of 15 amino acids. In DNA, the CDR3 is TGTGCCAGCAGCTTAGCGACCGTGGGCCCCTACGAGCAGTACTTC. Translation gives CASSLATVGPYEQYF.

This chain connects TRBV14 to TRBJ1-1, with unresolved D. Trimming shortened V by 0 bases and J by 1 base, and 3 bases separated the two germline ends. CDR1 and CDR2 (germline): SGHDN, FVKESK. This CDR3 region has 13 residues. CDR3 protein: CASSQDWNTEAFF. The CDR3 bases are TGTGCCAGCAGCCAAGACTGGAACACTGAAGCTTTCTTT.